The T cell receptor (beta chain) described here comes from a study of shared clonotypes between healthy human individuals. CDR1 and CDR2 from the germline V gene are SQVTM and ANQGSEA. The CDR3 has 14 residues. Trimming took off 6 bases at V and 0 bases at J, with 12 bases between the two ends. Splitting the CD4+ cells yielded a CD45RA+ naive subset and a CD45RA-negative memory subset. Some clones are missing from TCRdb's copy, which holds only in-frame ones; the method was immunoSEQ multiplex PCR. The sample carries roughly 1.4 million clones, approximately 98.5% recorded once. The chain uses TRBV29-1 and TRBJ2-1; perhaps TRBD1 as D (5 bases). Sequencing was done on a sample of naive CD4+ T cells sorted from blood. Subset here: CD45RA+ positively selected. The receptor comes from a man younger than 40 in good health. The CDR3 loop reads CSVLQESSYNEQFF. In DNA, the CDR3 is TGCAGCGTCTTACAGGAGAGCTCCTACAATGAGCAGTTCTTC.